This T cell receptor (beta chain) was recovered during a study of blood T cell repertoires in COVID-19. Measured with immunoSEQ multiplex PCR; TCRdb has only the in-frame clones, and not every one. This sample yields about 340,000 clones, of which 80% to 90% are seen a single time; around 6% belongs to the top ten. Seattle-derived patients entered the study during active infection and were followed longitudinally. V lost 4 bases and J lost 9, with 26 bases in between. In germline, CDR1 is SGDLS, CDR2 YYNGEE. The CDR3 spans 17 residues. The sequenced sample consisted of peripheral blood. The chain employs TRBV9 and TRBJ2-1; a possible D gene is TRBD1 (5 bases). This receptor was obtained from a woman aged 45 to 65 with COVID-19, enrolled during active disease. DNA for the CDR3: TGTGCCAGCAGCCCCCGCCACCCAGGGCTCCCCTCAATTGAGCAGTTCTTC. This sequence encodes CASSPRHPGLPSIEQFF.